This T cell receptor (beta chain) was documented in a study of T cell responses to AZD1222 COVID-19 vaccine. The CDR3 spans 13 residues. CDR1 SGHNT and CDR2 YENEEA come from the germline V gene. V lost 1 base and J lost 5, with 8 bases in between. Points from the study as a whole: Repertoire sampling happened only post peak T cell response. The study reported that nearly half of spike-specific TCRs target unmutated variant regions. Spike-specific TCR breadth and depth grew following two AZD1222 doses. Donor demographics were predominantly white British with a female majority; clonal diversity may be underestimated.

Comment on this clone: Its matching antigen is unknown.

Profiling relied on immunoSEQ multiplex PCR, and the TCRdb table lists in-frame clones only, not all of them. The sample consists of some 150,000 clones, about 82% of them appearing once. The specimen was peripheral blood, collected 28 days after the second dose of the MenACWY control vaccine. The sequence was obtained from an adult who received the MenACWY meningococcal vaccine as a control. This sequence joins TRBV11-3 and TRBJ1-1, with a possible D match to TRBD1 (5 bases). The DNA of the CDR3 is TGTGCCAGCAGCTTAGTGGGGGGTACTGAAGCTTTCTTT. Its translation: CASSLVGGTEAFF.